This TCR beta chain was sequenced for a study of shared clonotypes between healthy human individuals. CD45RO negativity and positive selection for CCR7 defined naive CD8 cells, a population that excluded terminally differentiated effector memory CD45RA+ cells. V lost 7 bases, J lost 1 base, and 16 bases lay in between. The CDR3 covers 15 residues. Germline loops: CDR1 MNHEY, CDR2 SVGAGI. Generated by immunoSEQ multiplex PCR, the TCRdb table keeps only in-frame clones and is missing some. The table has roughly 770,000 clones, about 96% seen once. On this clone itself: No antigen is known for it.

Overall study findings and caveats: Donors were few, which limited the genetic and exposure-history diversity represented. Generation probabilities of non-shared clonotypes were lower (relative to those shared by all four donors).

The sample consisted of naive CD8+ T cells sorted from blood. The clonotype was recovered from a man aged 25 to 45 in good health. The V and J genes are TRBV6-5 and TRBJ1-1; weak D call: TRBD1 (6 bases). CDR3 protein: CASTNEGGRNTEAFF. CDR3 DNA sequence: TGTGCCAGCACCAACGAGGGGGGTAGGAACACTGAAGCTTTCTTT.